This is a list of T cell receptor beta chains from one sample in a study of T cells and Merkel cell carcinoma outcomes. TCRdb's table, derived via immunoSEQ multiplex PCR, lists solely in-frame clones and lacks some. The repertoire has about 3,000 clones, over 75% of them found once; the top ten carry about 15%. The sample comprised tumor tissue from Merkel cell carcinoma. The receptors were gathered from a human donor with Merkel cell carcinoma. Both conserved end residues are part of each CDR3. Fields, in order: clone size, J gene, V gene, D gene, CDR3 protein, CDR3 DNA. A D gene is named only where the DNA matches it firmly. For some rows the clone size is stated as once, few or many, or as a class when expanded; others skip it.

clone_size: .
j_call: TRBJ2-5
v_call: TRBV19
d_call: TRBD2
cdr3_aa: CASSISGETQYF
cdr3_nt: TGTGCCAGTAGTATTAGCGGGGAGACCCAGTACTTC

clone_size: .
j_call: TRBJ2-7
v_call: TRBV6-6
d_call: .
cdr3_aa: CASTRGEDSYEQYF
cdr3_nt: TGTGCCAGCACCAGAGGGGAGGACTCCTACGAGCAGTACTTC

clone_size: once
j_call: TRBJ1-1
v_call: TRBV18
d_call: .
cdr3_aa: CASSPLGADTEAFF
cdr3_nt: TGTGCCAGCTCACCACTGGGGGCGGACACTGAAGCTTTCTTT

clone_size: .
j_call: TRBJ2-3
v_call: TRBV14
d_call: .
cdr3_aa: CASSQRSDTQYF
cdr3_nt: TGTGCCAGCAGTCAAAGGTCAGATACGCAGTATTTT

clone_size: .
j_call: TRBJ2-7
v_call: TRBV4-3
d_call: .
cdr3_aa: CASSQDIGVAYEQYF
cdr3_nt: TGCGCCAGCAGCCAAGATATAGGGGTCGCCTACGAGCAGTACTTC

clone_size: .
j_call: TRBJ2-5
v_call: TRBV18
d_call: .
cdr3_aa: CASSPLGGQETQYF
cdr3_nt: TGTGCCAGCTCACCACTAGGGGGCCAAGAGACCCAGTACTTC

clone_size: .
j_call: TRBJ2-7
v_call: TRBV27
d_call: .
cdr3_aa: CASSFLRTVSYEQYF
cdr3_nt: TGTGCCAGCAGTTTTTTACGGACCGTCTCCTACGAGCAGTACTTC

clone_size: .
j_call: TRBJ2-7
v_call: TRBV6-1
d_call: TRBD2
cdr3_aa: CASSEGRTSGGF
cdr3_nt: TGTGCCAGCAGTGAAGGCAGGACTAGCGGGGGGTTC

clone_size: .
j_call: TRBJ1-6
v_call: TRBV5-1
d_call: .
cdr3_aa: CASSLVWGRSPLHF
cdr3_nt: TGCGCCAGCAGCTTGGTGTGGGGGCGGTCACCCCTCCACTTT

clone_size: .
j_call: TRBJ2-5
v_call: TRBV13
d_call: TRBD1
cdr3_aa: CACGQGGAGTQYF
cdr3_nt: TGTGCCTGTGGACAGGGAGGTGCGGGGACCCAGTACTTC

clone_size: .
j_call: TRBJ2-1
v_call: TRBV6-1
d_call: TRBD1
cdr3_aa: CASKDRDATNEQFF
cdr3_nt: TGTGCCAGCAAAGACAGGGACGCAACCAATGAGCAGTTCTTC

clone_size: .
j_call: TRBJ2-6
v_call: TRBV5-6
d_call: .
cdr3_aa: CASSLVGGPSGANVLTF
cdr3_nt: TGTGCCAGCAGCTTGGTAGGAGGACCCTCTGGGGCCAACGTCCTGACTTTC

clone_size: .
j_call: TRBJ2-2
v_call: TRBV5-1
d_call: TRBD1
cdr3_aa: CASRKGQGATGELFF
cdr3_nt: TGCGCCAGCAGAAAGGGACAGGGGGCGACCGGGGAGCTGTTTTTT

clone_size: .
j_call: TRBJ1-5
v_call: TRBV5-4
d_call: TRBD1
cdr3_aa: CASSLGGTGNQPQHF
cdr3_nt: TGTGCCAGCAGCTTGGGCGGGACAGGCAATCAGCCCCAGCATTTT

clone_size: .
j_call: TRBJ1-1
v_call: TRBV19
d_call: .
cdr3_aa: CASSIWVAGAARDTEAFF
cdr3_nt: TGTGCCAGTAGTATTTGGGTGGCAGGGGCAGCCAGGGACACTGAAGCTTTCTTT

clone_size: few
j_call: TRBJ2-1
v_call: TRBV4-1
d_call: TRBD2
cdr3_aa: CASSQALGLAGDHNEQFF
cdr3_nt: TGCGCCAGCAGCCAAGCATTGGGACTAGCGGGGGACCACAATGAGCAGTTCTTC

clone_size: .
j_call: TRBJ2-1
v_call: TRBV15
d_call: .
cdr3_aa: CVTSRESLGEYEQFF
cdr3_nt: TGTGTCACCAGCAGAGAGTCCTTGGGGGAATATGAGCAGTTCTTC

clone_size: .
j_call: TRBJ1-6
v_call: TRBV11-2
d_call: .
cdr3_aa: CASSDRPRGRNSPLHF
cdr3_nt: TGTGCCAGCAGCGATCGCCCAAGGGGCCGGAATTCACCCCTCCACTTT

clone_size: few
j_call: TRBJ1-5
v_call: TRBV6-5
d_call: .
cdr3_aa: CASSGDSNQPQHF
cdr3_nt: TGTGCCAGCTCCGGGGATAGCAATCAGCCCCAGCATTTT

clone_size: .
j_call: TRBJ2-7
v_call: TRBV7-9
d_call: TRBD1
cdr3_aa: CASSGQGSSYEQYF
cdr3_nt: TGTGCCAGCAGTGGACAGGGCTCGTCCTACGAGCAGTACTTC

clone_size: few
j_call: TRBJ2-3
v_call: TRBV4-1
d_call: .
cdr3_aa: CASSLHGLGTDTQYF
cdr3_nt: TGCGCCAGCAGCCTGCATGGACTGGGCACAGATACGCAGTATTTT

clone_size: once
j_call: TRBJ2-3
v_call: TRBV19
d_call: .
cdr3_aa: CASSMGRSPDTQYF
cdr3_nt: TGTGCCAGTAGTATGGGCCGATCCCCAGATACGCAGTATTTT

clone_size: .
j_call: TRBJ2-1
v_call: TRBV20-1
d_call: .
cdr3_aa: CSAGVENEQFF
cdr3_nt: TGCAGTGCGGGGGTGGAGAATGAGCAGTTCTTC

clone_size: .
j_call: TRBJ2-5
v_call: TRBV29-1
d_call: .
cdr3_aa: CSVDFGSGTQYF
cdr3_nt: TGCAGCGTTGATTTCGGATCCGGGACCCAGTACTTC

clone_size: .
j_call: TRBJ2-3
v_call: TRBV10-3
d_call: .
cdr3_aa: CAISDPPKGKDTQYF
cdr3_nt: TGTGCCATCAGCGACCCTCCGAAGGGCAAGGATACGCAGTATTTT

clone_size: .
j_call: TRBJ1-6
v_call: TRBV5-1
d_call: .
cdr3_aa: CASSLGQGSNSPLYF
cdr3_nt: TGCGCCAGCAGCTTGGGCCAGGGTAGTAATTCACCCCTCTACTTT

clone_size: .
j_call: TRBJ1-2
v_call: TRBV6-5
d_call: TRBD1
cdr3_aa: CASSYSAGGNYGYTF
cdr3_nt: TGTGCCAGCAGTTACTCGGCAGGGGGTAACTATGGCTACACCTTC

clone_size: once
j_call: TRBJ1-1
v_call: TRBV6-5
d_call: .
cdr3_aa: CASSGWGDLTEAFF
cdr3_nt: TGTGCCAGCAGTGGTTGGGGGGATCTCACTGAAGCTTTCTTT

clone_size: .
j_call: TRBJ1-2
v_call: TRBV5-1
d_call: .
cdr3_aa: CASSRGNIGYTF
cdr3_nt: TGCGCCAGCTCGAGGGGAAACATCGGCTACACCTTC

clone_size: .
j_call: TRBJ2-5
v_call: TRBV2
d_call: TRBD2
cdr3_aa: CASRNRGVGETQYF
cdr3_nt: TGTGCCAGCAGGAACCGGGGGGTTGGGGAGACCCAGTACTTC

clone_size: .
j_call: TRBJ1-2
v_call: TRBV11-1
d_call: .
cdr3_aa: CASSLVDNYGYTF
cdr3_nt: TGTGCCAGCAGCTTAGTCGACAACTATGGCTACACCTTC

clone_size: .
j_call: TRBJ2-5
v_call: TRBV7-9
d_call: .
cdr3_aa: CASSLRLKQETQYF
cdr3_nt: TGTGCCAGCAGCTTAAGATTAAAGCAAGAGACCCAGTACTTC

clone_size: .
j_call: TRBJ2-6
v_call: TRBV5-1
d_call: .
cdr3_aa: CASSLGPYSGANVLTF
cdr3_nt: TGCGCCAGCAGCTTGGGACCGTACTCTGGGGCCAACGTCCTGACTTTC

clone_size: .
j_call: TRBJ1-5
v_call: TRBV7-9
d_call: .
cdr3_aa: CASSLAGDATTQHF
cdr3_nt: TGTGCCAGCAGCTTGGCAGGGGATGCCACGACCCAGCATTTT

clone_size: .
j_call: TRBJ2-4
v_call: TRBV29-1
d_call: .
cdr3_aa: CSVEWENIQYF
cdr3_nt: TGCAGCGTTGAATGGGAAAACATTCAGTACTTC

clone_size: .
j_call: TRBJ1-5
v_call: TRBV19
d_call: .
cdr3_aa: CASSIEGRTGQPQHF
cdr3_nt: TGTGCCAGTAGTATAGAGGGGAGGACGGGCCAGCCCCAGCATTTT

clone_size: .
j_call: TRBJ1-1
v_call: TRBV7-9
d_call: .
cdr3_aa: CASSSQGSDTEAFF
cdr3_nt: TGTGCCAGCAGCTCCCAGGGGAGCGACACTGAAGCTTTCTTT

clone_size: .
j_call: TRBJ1-1
v_call: TRBV6-6
d_call: .
cdr3_aa: CASSFSSLTFFF
cdr3_nt: TGTGCCAGCAGTTTTTCCAGTTTGACGTTCTTCTTT

clone_size: .
j_call: TRBJ1-2
v_call: TRBV11-2
d_call: TRBD1
cdr3_aa: CASGFGDRATGYTF
cdr3_nt: TGTGCCAGCGGATTCGGGGACAGGGCAACTGGCTACACCTTC

clone_size: .
j_call: TRBJ1-1
v_call: TRBV29-1
d_call: .
cdr3_aa: CSVVTAEAFF
cdr3_nt: TGCAGCGTTGTCACTGCTGAAGCTTTCTTT